This T cell receptor (beta chain) was captured by sequencing in a study of blood T cell repertoires in COVID-19. V lost 5 bases, J lost 3 bases, and 20 bases stayed unmatched. Per the germline V gene, CDR1 is LNHDA and CDR2 is SQIVND (reference sequence). This CDR3 is 19 amino acids long. Generated by immunoSEQ multiplex PCR, the TCRdb table keeps only in-frame clones and is missing some. This table has approximately 190,000 clones, 70% to 90% appearing once. In its sample, this clone was seen once. The chain is built from TRBV19 and TRBJ2-5, with TRBD2 identical over 8 bases. The sequenced sample consisted of peripheral blood. This sequence originates from a man aged 40-55 years with active or convalescent COVID-19. Here the CDR3 DNA reads TGTGCCAGTAGTTCAAAACACGGGACGGACACGACTAGCGAAGAGACCCAGTACTTC. As protein: CASSSKHGTDTTSEETQYF.